What follows describes a single TCR beta chain. Its antigen is undetermined. This CDR3 is 15 amino acids long. V lost 6 bases and J lost 2; bases outside the gene matches: 5. Germline assignment: CDR1 SGHTA and CDR2 FQGTGA. PCR primers comprised 60 Vbeta and 13 Jbeta primers. Sequenced by immunoSEQ multiplex PCR; TCRdb stores in-frame clones only, minus some. The sample shows 130,000 or so clones, around four fifths of them seen only once. This sample is drawn from a study of cytomegalovirus exposure and HLA in healthy donors. Study findings and constraints: Prior analysis indicated that the majority of TCR beta V segments exhibited productivity approximately 87% or approximately 30% of the time.

This chain links TRBV7-3 with TRBJ2-3; 10 bases fit TRBD2. The sample consisted of PBMCs. The source of this sequence is a young man in good health and CMV-seronegative. The CDR3 is CASSVAGGDTDTQYF. CDR3 coding DNA: TGTGCCAGCAGTGTAGCGGGAGGCGACACAGATACGCAGTATTTT.